This TCR beta chain was profiled in a study of neurological immune-mediated disorders. Study information: The approximately 34 multiple sclerosis patients comprised approximately 31 relapsing-remitting and 3 secondary progressive cases.

Study-level results: When repertoires were grouped phylogenetically, those of 18 of 34 multiple sclerosis patients fell into one related-CDR3 cluster, a possible signature.

This clonotype was seen repeatedly, ten times or more. Its target is unknown. Because it lacks the conserved phenylalanine or tryptophan at the end, this CDR3 is likely a read error. Germline-derived CDR1 and CDR2 are SGHTA and FQGTGA. The CDR3 covers 11 residues. Deletions cut 2 bases from V and 10 bases from J, with 8 bases between. The study built unsorted libraries from 2 million PBMCs kept at -80 C. cDNA synthesis was performed by 5'RACE with 10-nucleotide random UMIs. Each CDR3 protein is one row after TCRdb ran MiXCR on the 5' RACE reads. The table lists about 58,000 distinct CDR3 sequences, about 3.4% of them singletons, with approximately 7.1% in the top ten.

The J gene is TRBJ1-1, the V gene TRBV7-3; D is perhaps TRBD1 (6 bases). This clonotype originated in a woman aged 60-75 years with multiple sclerosis. Sequencing was performed on PBMCs. CDR3: CASSLETGAFN. The CDR3 nucleotides are TGTGCCAGCAGCTTAGAGACAGGAGCTTTCAAT.